These 12 T cell receptor beta chains share one sample of origin, sequenced in a study of OX40 agonist ivuxolimab in advanced cancers. Sequencing used immunoSEQ multiplex PCR; TCRdb keeps in-frame clones, though not all of them. The data hold around 25,000 clones, with more than 75% observed a single time. The sequenced sample was CD4+ or CD8+ T cells sorted from blood, obtained in a trial of the OX40 agonist ivuxolimab. Receptors originate from an adult with an advanced solid tumor such as melanoma, head and neck, liver or kidney cancer.

This clone turned up a few times. The chain is built from TRBV4-3 and TRBJ1-1, with D hard to call. Germline assignment: CDR1 LGHNA and CDR2 YSLEER. The CDR3 loop spans 14 amino acids. The V end was cut by 0 bases, the J end by 1 base, with 6 bases between. CDR3 nucleotides: TGCGCCAGCAGCCAAGATTTGGGGAACACTGAAGCTTTCTTT. Translation gives CASSQDLGNTEAFF.

This chain connects TRBV5-4 to TRBJ1-5; D unresolved. With 4 bases removed from V and 6 bases from J, the gap between germline ends came to 8 bases. Germline V gene lookup returns CDR1 SGHNT and CDR2 YYREEE (reference sequence). The CDR3 sequence is 12 residues long. The CDR3 region is CASSPLGQPQHF. The CDR3 DNA reads TGTGCCAGCAGCCCTCTTGGTCAGCCCCAGCATTTT.

The CDR3 loop is CASSPPRVEPQHF. The CDR3 DNA sequence: TGTGCCAGCAGTCCACCGAGAGTGGAACCCCAGCATTTT. The chain joins TRBV6-1 to TRBJ1-5; D unresolved. Trimming cost V 5 bases and J 10 bases, with 15 bases left between them. The CDR3 is 13 residues long. Germline V gene data show CDR1 as MNHNS and CDR2 as SASEGT.

With regard to this clone: Other nucleotide sequences in the sample specify the same CDR3. This sequence joins TRBV5-6 and TRBJ2-5; D not resolved. Trimming pared 4 bases from V and 4 bases from J, leaving 8 bases between. The CDR3 sequence is 12 residues long. CDR1 and CDR2 (germline): SGHDT, YYEEEE. CDR3 residues: CASSPLGETQYF. CDR3 bases: TGTGCCAGCAGCCCCCTGGGAGAGACCCAGTACTTC.

The rearrangement joins TRBV7-9 to TRBJ2-7, with D possibly TRBD1 on 6 matching bases. Germline loops: CDR1 SEHNR, CDR2 FQNEAQ (reference sequence). Trimming stripped 1 base from V and 2 bases from J, with 15 bases between. There are 16 residues in the CDR3. The CDR3 is CASSLEHYRDTYEQYF. The CDR3 bases are TGTGCCAGCAGCTTAGAACACTACAGGGATACCTACGAGCAGTACTTC.

This clone rates as medium-sized (0.01 to 0.1%). The chain joins TRBV27 to TRBJ1-6; 11 nucleotides line up with TRBD1. The CDR3 length is 17 residues. V lost 5 bases and J lost 7; bases outside the gene matches: 10. CDR1 and CDR2 (germline): MNHEY, SMNVEV (reference sequence). CDR3 bases: TGTGCCAGCAGTGACCCCGGGACAGGGGGGATAAATTCACCCCTCCACTTT. Its translation: CASSDPGTGGINSPLHF.

The rearrangement joins TRBV7-7 to TRBJ2-3; TRBD2 matches 11 bases. J was trimmed by 3 bases and V by 6 bases; bases with no gene match: 11. The CDR3 sequence is 17 residues long. Looked up from germline, CDR1 is SSHAT and CDR2 is FNYEAQ (reference sequence). Here the CDR3 DNA reads TGTGCCAGCAGTCCAGATAGCGGGGGGGTCAATACAGATACGCAGTATTTT. Translated, it gives CASSPDSGGVNTDTQYF.

The chain is built from TRBV29-1 and TRBJ2-3; D perhaps matches TRBD2 (5 bases). There are 11 residues in the CDR3. V was cut by 3 bases and J by 11 bases, with 12 bases left in between. In germline, CDR1 is SQVTM, CDR2 ANQGSEA. This CDR3 reads CSVDPNEGQYF. Written as DNA, the CDR3 is TGCAGCGTTGACCCCAATGAGGGGCAGTATTTT.

By frequency in the sample, this clone is medium-sized. V usage is TRBV28 and J usage is TRBJ2-5, with D uncertain. The CDR3 has 14 residues. CDR1 and CDR2 from the germline V gene are MDHEN and SYDVKM. The V end lost 4 bases, the J end lost 3 bases, and 12 bases lay between the germline ends. The CDR3 protein is CASSSLAGEETQYF. CDR3 sequence (DNA): TGTGCCAGCAGTTCCCTCGCAGGTGAAGAGACCCAGTACTTC. The variable domain in full, completed from reference TRBV28 and TRBJ2-5, reads DVKVTQSSRYLVKRTGEKVFLECVQDMDHENMFWYRQDPGLGLRLIYFSYDVKMKEKGDIPEGYSVSREKKERFSLILESASTNQTSMYLCASSSLAGEETQYFGPGTRLLVL.

This rearrangement joins TRBV11-2 to TRBJ2-7; 12 bases agree with TRBD1. This CDR3 is 14 amino acids long. Germline CDR1 is SGHAT and CDR2 is FQNNGV. The V segment lost 3 bases and the J segment 6 bases; nucleotides outside the gene matches: 3. The CDR3 DNA follows: TGTGCCAGCAGCTTCGGGACAGGGGGCGTCGAGCAGTACTTC. It is translated as CASSFGTGGVEQYF.

As DNA, the CDR3 is TGTGCCAGCAGCTTAACGTTAAAAGATACGCAGTATTTT. Its translation is CASSLTLKDTQYF. The J gene is TRBJ2-3, the V gene TRBV7-3; D unresolved. The germline V and J ends were trimmed by 0 bases and 5 bases, with 6 bases remaining between them. The germline V gene has CDR1 SGHTA and CDR2 FQGTGA. The CDR3 totals 13 residues.

The CDR3 DNA reads as TGTGCCAGCATAGGTCGGACAGGGGGCACAGATACGCAGTATTTT. Translation gives CASIGRTGGTDTQYF. V and J are TRBV27 and TRBJ2-3; 9 bases line up with TRBD1. Germline values: CDR1 MNHEY, CDR2 SMNVEV (reference sequence). The length of the CDR3 is 15 residues. V gave up 7 bases and J gave up 1 base; unmatched junction bases: 6.